What follows is one T cell receptor (beta chain) and its context. The data were produced by immunoSEQ multiplex PCR, yet TCRdb's version contains in-frame clones alone and is incomplete. The sample records around 99,000 clones, roughly 88% being singletons. These data come from a study of blood T cell repertoires in COVID-19. At the level of the study: Samples taken during acute and convalescent COVID-19 were collected in the United States, Italy and Spain. From T cells, B-cell-depleted T cells, or PBMCs came the material, which was cDNA or gDNA.

CDR1 is SGHVS, CDR2 FQNEAQ, per germline. The CDR3 length is 15 residues. The germline V and J ends were trimmed by 7 bases and 1 base, with 16 bases remaining between them. Sequences were obtained from peripheral blood. V gene TRBV7-8 combines with J gene TRBJ2-5; TRBD2 might be the D (6 bases). This clonotype originated in a man aged 45-60 years with active or convalescent COVID-19. The CDR3 bases are TGTGCCAGCACGACCGGGACTCCCTTCCAAGAGACCCAGTACTTC. Translated: CASTTGTPFQETQYF.